This T cell receptor (beta chain) was identified during a study of shared clonotypes between healthy human individuals. The V and J ends lost 3 bases and 0 bases respectively, with 9 bases between them. Germline CDR1 MNHEY, CDR2 SMNVEV (reference sequence). The CDR3 contains 15 residues. Evenly divided among several immunoSEQ plates was the genomic DNA of each subset. The DNA input per sorted-subset replicate PCR was 200 ng, corresponding to 25,000 to 35,000 T cell genomes. Profiled with immunoSEQ multiplex PCR; TCRdb holds only in-frame clones, not every one. The table shows approximately 1.4 million clones, with around 98% occurring only once.

The sample consisted of naive CD4+ T cells sorted from blood. Sample subset: CD45RA+ positively selected. This chain connects TRBV27 to TRBJ2-1, with a possible D match to TRBD2 (5 bases). The sequence came from a man aged 25-40 years in good health. CDR3 protein: CASSFQRYSYNEQFF. DNA of the CDR3: TGTGCCAGCAGTTTTCAGCGGTACTCCTACAATGAGCAGTTCTTC.